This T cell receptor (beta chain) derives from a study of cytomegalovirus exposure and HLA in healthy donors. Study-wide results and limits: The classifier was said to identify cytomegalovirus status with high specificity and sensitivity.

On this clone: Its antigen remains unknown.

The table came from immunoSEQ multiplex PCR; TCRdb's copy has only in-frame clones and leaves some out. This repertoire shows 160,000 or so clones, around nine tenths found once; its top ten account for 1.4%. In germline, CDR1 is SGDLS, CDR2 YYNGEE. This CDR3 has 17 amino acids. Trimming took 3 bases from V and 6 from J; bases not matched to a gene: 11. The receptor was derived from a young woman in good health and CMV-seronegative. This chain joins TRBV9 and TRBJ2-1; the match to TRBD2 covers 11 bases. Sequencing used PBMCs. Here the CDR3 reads CASSEAAGTSGFNEQFF. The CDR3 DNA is TGTGCCAGCAGCGAAGCAGCCGGGACTAGCGGATTCAATGAGCAGTTCTTC.